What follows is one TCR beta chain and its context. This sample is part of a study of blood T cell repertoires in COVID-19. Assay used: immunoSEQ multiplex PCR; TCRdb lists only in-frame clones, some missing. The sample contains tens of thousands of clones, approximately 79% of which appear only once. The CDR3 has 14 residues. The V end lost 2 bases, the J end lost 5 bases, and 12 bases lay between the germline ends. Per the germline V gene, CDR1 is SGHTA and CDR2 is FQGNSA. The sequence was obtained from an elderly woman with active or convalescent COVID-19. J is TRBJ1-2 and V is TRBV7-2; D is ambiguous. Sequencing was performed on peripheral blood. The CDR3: CASSLIGRGYGYTF. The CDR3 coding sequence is TGTGCCAGCAGCTTAATTGGCAGAGGGTATGGCTACACCTTC.